What follows describes a single T cell receptor (beta chain). Trimming shortened V by 2 bases and J by 3 bases, and 9 bases separated the two germline ends. CDR3 length: 14 amino acids. Germline V CDR1 and CDR2: SGHTA, FQGNSA. These data come from a study of T cell changes during pregnancy in multiple sclerosis. The table came from immunoSEQ multiplex PCR; TCRdb's copy has only in-frame clones and leaves some out. The sample contains under 100,000 clones, approximately 94% of which appear only once. Material: peripheral blood, obtained in the third trimester of pregnancy. The chain links TRBV7-2 to TRBJ2-3; weak D call: TRBD1 (5 bases). This TCR was sampled from a female donor with multiple sclerosis, enrolled in a pregnancy study. CDR3 sequence (DNA): TGTGCCAGCAGCTTAAGCCCAGGGACAGATACGCAGTATTTT. Encoded protein: CASSLSPGTDTQYF.